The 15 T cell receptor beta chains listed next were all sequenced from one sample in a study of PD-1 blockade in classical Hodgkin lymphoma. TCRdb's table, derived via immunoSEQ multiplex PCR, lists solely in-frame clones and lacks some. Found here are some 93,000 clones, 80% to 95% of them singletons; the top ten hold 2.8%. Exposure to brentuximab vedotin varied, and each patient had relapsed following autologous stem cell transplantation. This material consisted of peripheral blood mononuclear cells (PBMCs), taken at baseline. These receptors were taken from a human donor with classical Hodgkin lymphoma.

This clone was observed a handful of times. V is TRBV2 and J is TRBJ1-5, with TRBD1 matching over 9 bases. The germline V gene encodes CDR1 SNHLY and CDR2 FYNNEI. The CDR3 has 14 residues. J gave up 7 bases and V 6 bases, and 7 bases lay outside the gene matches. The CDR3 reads CASSGQGTGQPQHF. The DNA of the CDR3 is TGTGCCAGCAGCGGACAGGGGACGGGCCAGCCCCAGCATTTT.

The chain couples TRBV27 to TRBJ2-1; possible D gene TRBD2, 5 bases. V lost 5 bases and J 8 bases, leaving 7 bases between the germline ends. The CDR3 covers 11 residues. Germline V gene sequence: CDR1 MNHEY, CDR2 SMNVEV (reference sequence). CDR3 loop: CASSKGDEQFF. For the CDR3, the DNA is TGTGCCAGCAGTAAGGGAGATGAGCAGTTCTTC.

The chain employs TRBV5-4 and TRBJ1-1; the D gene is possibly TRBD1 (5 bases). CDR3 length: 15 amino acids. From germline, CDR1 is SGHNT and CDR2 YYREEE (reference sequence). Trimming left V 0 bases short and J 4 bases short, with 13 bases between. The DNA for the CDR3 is TGTGCCAGCAGCTTGGAACGCGGGGCTGGCACTGAAGCTTTCTTT. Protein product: CASSLERGAGTEAFF.

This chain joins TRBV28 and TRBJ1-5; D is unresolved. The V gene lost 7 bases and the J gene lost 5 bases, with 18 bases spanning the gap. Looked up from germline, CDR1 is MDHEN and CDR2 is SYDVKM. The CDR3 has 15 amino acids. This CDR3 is CASTARAANDQPQHF. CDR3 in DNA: TGTGCCAGCACTGCTCGGGCCGCGAACGATCAGCCCCAGCATTTT.

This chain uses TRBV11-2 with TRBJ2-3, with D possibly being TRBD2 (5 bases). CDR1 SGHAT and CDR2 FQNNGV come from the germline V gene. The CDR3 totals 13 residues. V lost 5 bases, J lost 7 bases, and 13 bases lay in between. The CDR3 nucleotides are TGTGCCAGCAGCCCCGGAGGTAGATATACGCAGTATTTT. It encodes CASSPGGRYTQYF.

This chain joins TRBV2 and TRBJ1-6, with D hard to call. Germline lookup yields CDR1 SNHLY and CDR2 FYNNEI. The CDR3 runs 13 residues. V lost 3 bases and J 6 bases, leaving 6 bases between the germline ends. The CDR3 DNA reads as TGTGCCAGCAGTGACGACGCTAATTCACCCCTCCACTTT. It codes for CASSDDANSPLHF.

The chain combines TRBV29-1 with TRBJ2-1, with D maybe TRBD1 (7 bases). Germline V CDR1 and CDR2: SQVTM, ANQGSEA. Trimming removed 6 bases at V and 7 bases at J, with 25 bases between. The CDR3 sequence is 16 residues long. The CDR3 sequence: CSVRDRVGLRGNEQFF. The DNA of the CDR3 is TGCAGCGTGAGAGACAGGGTGGGACTGAGGGGGAATGAGCAGTTCTTC.

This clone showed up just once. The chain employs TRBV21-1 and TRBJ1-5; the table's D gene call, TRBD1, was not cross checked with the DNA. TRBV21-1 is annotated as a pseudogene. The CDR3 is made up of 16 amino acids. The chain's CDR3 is CASSKVAGGVNQPQHF. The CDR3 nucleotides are TGTGCCAGCAGCAAAGTAGCAGGGGGCGTGAATCAGCCCCAGCATTTT.

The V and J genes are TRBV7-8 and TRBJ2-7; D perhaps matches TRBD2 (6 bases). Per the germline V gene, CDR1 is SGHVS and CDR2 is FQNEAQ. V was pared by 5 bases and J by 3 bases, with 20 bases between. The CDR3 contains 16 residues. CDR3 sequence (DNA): TGTGCCAGCAGCCTAACCTCAGGAGGGTCCAACTACGAGCAGTACTTC. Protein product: CASSLTSGGSNYEQYF.

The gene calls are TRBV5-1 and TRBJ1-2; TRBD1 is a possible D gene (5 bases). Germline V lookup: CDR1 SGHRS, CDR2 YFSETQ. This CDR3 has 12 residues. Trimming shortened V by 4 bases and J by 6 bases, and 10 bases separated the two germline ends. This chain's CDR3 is CASSPQGNGYTF. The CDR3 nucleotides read TGCGCCAGCAGCCCGCAGGGAAATGGCTACACCTTC.

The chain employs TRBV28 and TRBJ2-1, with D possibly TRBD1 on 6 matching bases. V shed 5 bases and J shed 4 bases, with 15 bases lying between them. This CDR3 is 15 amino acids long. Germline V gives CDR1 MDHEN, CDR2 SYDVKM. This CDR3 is CASSPNRGGYNEQFF. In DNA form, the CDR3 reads TGTGCCAGCAGTCCCAACAGAGGGGGTTACAATGAGCAGTTCTTC.

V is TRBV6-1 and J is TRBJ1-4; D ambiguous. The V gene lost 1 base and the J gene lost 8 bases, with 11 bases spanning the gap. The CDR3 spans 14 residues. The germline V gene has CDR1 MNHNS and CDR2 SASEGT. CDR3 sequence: CASSEDFWREKLFF. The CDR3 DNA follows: TGTGCCAGCAGTGAAGATTTCTGGAGGGAAAAACTGTTTTTT.

CDR3 coding DNA: TGTGCCAGCAGCTTAGGTCCGGGACAGGGGTCGGGAAAACTGTTCTTC. Translating gives CASSLGPGQGSGKLFF. The rearrangement uses TRBV11-2 and TRBJ2-1, with 10 bases lining up with TRBD1. J was trimmed by 15 bases and V by 1 base; bases with no gene match: 15. There are 16 residues in the CDR3. Germline CDR1 SGHAT, CDR2 FQNNGV.

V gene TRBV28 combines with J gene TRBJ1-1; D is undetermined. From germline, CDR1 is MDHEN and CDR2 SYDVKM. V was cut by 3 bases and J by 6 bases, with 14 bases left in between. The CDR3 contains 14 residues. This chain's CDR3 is CASSLSTPVPEAFF. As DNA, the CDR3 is TGTGCCAGCAGTTTGTCAACCCCAGTTCCTGAAGCTTTCTTT.

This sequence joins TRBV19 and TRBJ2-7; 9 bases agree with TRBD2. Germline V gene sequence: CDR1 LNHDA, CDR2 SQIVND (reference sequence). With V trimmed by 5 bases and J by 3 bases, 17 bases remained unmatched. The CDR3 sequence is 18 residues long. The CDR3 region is CASSPAVFLAGAGYEQYF. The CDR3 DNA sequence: TGTGCCAGTAGTCCCGCGGTTTTTTTAGCGGGGGCAGGCTACGAGCAGTACTTC. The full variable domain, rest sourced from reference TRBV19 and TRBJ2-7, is DGGITQSPKYLFRKEGQNVTLSCEQNLNHDAMYWYRQDPGQGLRLIYYSQIVNDFQKGDIAEGYSVSREKKESFPLTVTSAQKNPTAFYLCASSPAVFLAGAGYEQYFGPGTRLTVT.